This T cell receptor (beta chain) was sequenced for a study of blood T cells in healthy people across ages. A sample-barcoded 5' primer and a J-beta primer mix were used in a second PCR of roughly 6 to 11 cycles. TCRdb analysed the 5' RACE reads with MiXCR anew, one entry per CDR3 protein. This sample has about 840,000 distinct CDR3 sequences, with roughly 29% found just once. Germline V gives CDR1 DFQATT, CDR2 SNEGSKA (reference sequence). The CDR3 has 14 amino acids. Trimming shortened V by 2 bases and J by 0 bases, and 8 bases separated the two germline ends. The sample also formed part of further work on T cells of mothers and their children.

Sequenced material: blood. This sequence joins TRBV20-1 and TRBJ1-3; D is perhaps TRBD1 (5 bases). The sequence derives from a woman in her thirties or forties in good health. CDR3 residues: CSARLDNSGNTIYF. The CDR3, as DNA: TGCAGTGCTAGACTGGACAACTCTGGAAACACCATATATTTT.